The next 21 T cell receptor beta chains were all read from a single sample in a study of immune characterization of retroperitoneal liposarcoma. TCRdb ran MiXCR on the PCR reads and lists one entry per CDR3 protein. Of approximately 3,000 distinct CDR3 sequences listed, around 40% were seen once; the top ten hold around 49%. The material sequenced was tumor tissue. Receptors originate from a male donor with retroperitoneal liposarcoma.

The chain joins TRBV7-8 to TRBJ2-1; 8 bases match TRBD2. The CDR3 loop spans 14 amino acids. The J segment lost 10 bases and the V segment lost 7 bases, leaving 12 bases of the junction unmatched. The germline V gene has CDR1 SGHVS and CDR2 FQNEAQ. For the CDR3, the DNA is TGTGCCAGCAACCAAGCGGGAGCTCCTGGGGAGCAGTTCTTC. It yields the protein CASNQAGAPGEQFF.

The chain recombines TRBV12-3 or TRBV12-4 with TRBJ2-1; D ambiguous. This CDR3 region has 13 residues. The V and J ends lost 2 bases and 10 bases respectively, with 12 bases between them. The CDR3: CASSLSELGEQFF. CDR3 in DNA: TGTGCCAGCAGTTTATCAGAGCTCGGCGAGCAGTTCTTC.

This sequence joins TRBV7-3 and TRBJ2-1, with 7 nucleotides matching TRBD2. The ends lost 2 bases at V and 7 bases at J; junction bases unmatched: 8. Germline V gene data show CDR1 as SGHTA and CDR2 as FQGTGA. The CDR3 is made up of 15 amino acids. The CDR3 DNA reads as TGTGCCAGCAGCTTATTGGGTAGCGGGCCTAATGAGCAGTTCTTC. This gives the protein CASSLLGSGPNEQFF.

This clonotype was counted a single time. V usage is TRBV7-6 and J usage is TRBJ2-5; possible D gene TRBD1, 6 bases. Judging by the DNA end, TRBJ2-1 fits better; the J call may be wrong. This CDR3 has 13 amino acids. Germline V gene data show CDR1 as SGHVS and CDR2 as FNYEAQ. The CDR3 reads CASSRTNGDIQFF. CDR3 nucleotides: TGTGCCAGCAGCCGGACCAACGGGGACATTCAGTTCTTC.

By share of the sample, this clonotype is large. The chain carries TRBV6-1 and TRBJ2-1, with 7 bases fitting TRBD2. The better agreement between TRBJ2-7 and the DNA end casts doubt on the J call. The CDR3 totals 13 residues. The germline CDR1 and CDR2 sequences are MNHNS and SASEGT. This CDR3 is CASRLAVWSEQYF. The CDR3 DNA follows: TGTGCCAGCAGGCTAGCGGTGTGGAGTGAGCAGTACTTC.

The V and J genes are TRBV6-6 and TRBJ2-1, with 9 positions matching TRBD1. The last part of the DNA fits TRBJ2-5 better; the J call may be wrong. The germline V gene has CDR1 MNHNY and CDR2 SVGAGI (reference sequence). The CDR3 extends over 15 amino acids. The CDR3 reads CASSYSTGGRETQYF. The CDR3 nucleotides are TGTGCCAGCAGTTACTCGACAGGGGGTAGGGAGACCCAGTACTTC.

As to this clonotype: Since no conserved phenylalanine or tryptophan closes the CDR3, a read error is the likely cause. This chain joins TRBV12-3 or TRBV12-4 and TRBJ2-1; 10 nucleotides match TRBD2. The J call may be mistaken, given a closer DNA end match to TRBJ2-7. CDR3 length: 14 residues. The CDR3 DNA sequence: TGTGCCAGCAGTCCACCTAGCGGGAGCTACGAGCAGTACTTA. It specifies CASSPPSGSYEQYL.

The chain links TRBV30 to TRBJ2-4; a possible D gene is TRBD2 (5 bases). The CDR3 length is 15 residues. The germline V gene has CDR1 GTSNPN and CDR2 SVGIG (reference sequence). Trimming took off 0 bases at V and 1 base at J, with 10 bases between the two ends. The CDR3 loop reads CAWSVGRGAKNIQYF. CDR3 in DNA: TGTGCCTGGAGTGTTGGGAGAGGGGCCAAAAACATTCAGTACTTC.

The chain combines TRBV12-3 or TRBV12-4 with TRBJ1-2; 7 positions agree with TRBD1. This CDR3 region has 13 residues. With 6 bases clipped from V and 2 bases from J, the junction kept 3 bases outside the gene matches. This chain's CDR3 is CASRPTGNYGYTF. The CDR3, as DNA: TGTGCCAGCAGACCGACAGGGAACTATGGCTACACCTTC.

The chain is built from TRBV12-3 or TRBV12-4 and TRBJ2-3, with 9 nucleotides matching TRBD1. The J segment lost 0 bases and the V segment lost 8 bases, leaving 12 bases of the junction unmatched. CDR3 length: 17 amino acids. CDR3 sequence: CASLQGASFSSTDTQYF. CDR3 bases: TGTGCCAGCTTACAGGGGGCGAGCTTCTCTAGCACAGATACGCAGTATTTT.

This clonotype has at least ten counts. The J gene is TRBJ2-5, the V gene TRBV6-1, with a possible D match to TRBD1 (5 bases). The germline gives CDR1 MNHNS, CDR2 SASEGT. The CDR3 is made up of 12 amino acids. The germline V and J ends were trimmed by 6 bases and 1 base, with 6 bases remaining between them. DNA of the CDR3: TGTGCCAGCAGAGACAGCCAAGAGACCCAGTACTTC. It yields the protein CASRDSQETQYF.

By frequency in the sample, this clonotype is medium-sized. The chain carries TRBV7-2 and TRBJ2-5; D not certain. Deletions cut 1 base from V and 5 bases from J, with 14 bases between. The CDR3 consists of 15 residues. Germline V gene lookup returns CDR1 SGHTA and CDR2 FQGNSA. CDR3 region: CASSLDGPWRETQYF. DNA for the CDR3: TGTGCCAGCAGCTTAGATGGACCTTGGCGGGAGACCCAGTACTTC.

Concerning this clonotype itself: Germline is not matched at one junction end, which may reflect a read error. The chain combines TRBV6-1 with TRBJ2-6; D is perhaps TRBD1 (5 bases). The CDR3 has 14 residues. The germline CDR1 and CDR2 sequences are MNHNS and SASEGT. Here the CDR3 DNA reads TGTGCCAGCAGTGTTCACTCTGGGGCCAACGTCCTGATTTTC. Its protein product is CASSVHSGANVLIF.

The V call is TRBV6-1, the J call TRBJ2-1, with 11 bases aligning to TRBD2. CDR3 length: 16 residues. V shed 7 bases and J 5 bases; nucleotides not matched to a gene: 10. Germline V gives CDR1 MNHNS, CDR2 SASEGT. Here the CDR3 reads CASTKWGLADHNEQFF. The CDR3 region has the DNA TGTGCCAGCACCAAGTGGGGACTAGCGGACCACAATGAGCAGTTCTTC.

This clonotype was detected a few times. The rearrangement uses TRBV27 and TRBJ2-5; D assignment may be TRBD1 or TRBD2 (5 bases each). V lost 3 bases, J lost 5 bases, and 16 bases lay in between. CDR1 is MNHEY, CDR2 SMNVEV, per germline (reference sequence). This CDR3 region has 15 residues. CDR3 nucleotides: TGTGCCAGCAGTTTTAGTTCTGGCAGGGACGAGACCCAGTACTTC. Its translation is CASSFSSGRDETQYF.

A remark on this clonotype: This may be a read error: a much more frequent sequence differs by one nucleotide. This chain connects TRBV6-1 to TRBJ2-5, with 7 positions matching TRBD1. Near its end, the DNA agrees better with TRBJ2-1, so the J call may be wrong. The CDR3 has 15 amino acids. In germline, CDR1 is MNHNS, CDR2 SASEGT. The CDR3: CASSESTGVGYEQFF. Written as DNA, the CDR3 is TGTGCCAGCAGTGAGAGTACAGGGGTCGGCTACGAGCAGTTCTTC.

The rearrangement uses TRBV27 and TRBJ2-2; no clear D. Between the trimmed V and J ends, which lost 5 bases and 0 bases, there was a span of 10 bases. This CDR3 comprises 15 residues. Germline CDR1 MNHEY, CDR2 SMNVEV (reference sequence). DNA of the CDR3: TGTGCCAGCAGTCCCCAGCCCGCGAACACCGGGGAGCTGTTTTTT. It translates to CASSPQPANTGELFF.

By proportion, this clonotype is medium-sized (0.01 to 0.1%). The genes are TRBV6-1 and TRBJ2-1; maybe TRBD1 (6 bases). This CDR3 is built from 13 residues. V shed 6 bases and J shed 13 bases, with 19 bases lying between them. Germline lookup yields CDR1 MNHNS and CDR2 SASEGT. The chain's CDR3 is CASSYRDQETQFF. CDR3 in DNA: TGTGCCAGCAGCTACAGGGATCAGGAGACCCAGTTCTTC.

The table lists this clonotype with a few counts. V usage is TRBV6-1 and J usage is TRBJ2-1; 9 bases agree with TRBD2. Trimming cost V 1 base and J 4 bases; bases outside gene matches: 5. From germline, CDR1 is MNHNS and CDR2 SASEGT. There are 16 residues in the CDR3. CDR3 DNA sequence: TGTGCCAGCAGTGAAGGCCTAGCGGGACCGTACAATGAGCAGTTCTTC. It specifies CASSEGLAGPYNEQFF.

This clonotype occurred once. The gene calls are TRBV6-6 and TRBJ1-1; D is perhaps TRBD1 (6 bases). The CDR3 spans 12 residues. The V and J ends lost 8 bases and 7 bases respectively, with 14 bases between them. CDR1 MNHNY and CDR2 SVGAGI come from the germline V gene (reference sequence). CDR3 sequence reads: CASGRTANEAFF. The CDR3 DNA follows: TGTGCCAGCGGCCGGACAGCCAATGAAGCTTTCTTT.

The table lists this clonotype with many counts. The chain joins TRBV4-1 to TRBJ2-1; the D gene is possibly TRBD2 (5 bases). CDR1 is MGHRA and CDR2 is YSYEKL in the germline V gene. The CDR3 covers 14 residues. Trimming pared 3 bases from V and 4 bases from J, leaving 10 bases between. The CDR3 loop reads CASSQESGYNEQFF. DNA for the CDR3: TGCGCCAGCAGCCAGGAGAGCGGTTACAATGAGCAGTTCTTC.